What follows are 10 T cell receptor beta chains derived from one specimen sequenced in a study of regulatory T cells in long-lasting Graves disease. Arm-PCR with iRepertoire HTBI primers amplified the CDR3 regions for these TCR beta libraries. In TCRdb, the multiplex PCR reads were re-called with MiXCR into one record per CDR3 protein. The sample lists around 400,000 distinct CDR3 sequences, approximately 22% seen once, with 14% in the top ten. Time point reported: persistent/refractory GD, antithyroid drugs over 5 years with positive TRAb. PBMCs were the source of the RNA used for TCR sequencing. This specimen was peripheral blood mononuclear cells (PBMCs), taken when the disease was refractory, from a patient treated with antithyroid drugs. These receptors came from a female donor with Graves disease.

This clonotype showed up many times. V gene TRBV7-2 combines with J gene TRBJ2-7; tentatively, D is TRBD2 (5 bases). This CDR3 spans 13 amino acids. V shed 5 bases and J shed 7 bases, with 15 bases lying between them. Germline lookup yields CDR1 SGHTA and CDR2 FQGNSA. The CDR3 sequence is CASSVRGQREQYF. Here the CDR3 DNA reads TGTGCCAGCAGCGTTCGCGGGCAGCGTGAGCAGTACTTC.

V gene TRBV27 combines with J gene TRBJ2-7; possibly TRBD1 or TRBD2 for D (6 bases each). The CDR3 is 15 amino acids. The germline gives CDR1 MNHEY, CDR2 SMNVEV (reference sequence). The ends were cut back, 8 bases at V and 0 bases at J, with 17 bases in the middle. CDR3 nucleotides: TGTGCCAGCTGTTGGGGGGCGGCGAGCTCCTACGAGCAGTACTTC. It specifies CASCWGAASSYEQYF.

In its sample, this clonotype was seen many times. The chain recombines TRBV7-2 with TRBJ2-6; D is ambiguous. The CDR3 contains 13 residues. Germline CDR1 reads SGHTA; CDR2 reads FQGNSA. V was pared by 5 bases and J by 3 bases, with 5 bases between. This chain's CDR3 is CASSHGGANVLTF. CDR3 in DNA: TGTGCCAGCAGCCACGGTGGGGCCAACGTCCTGACTTTC. Full variable domain (outside the CDR3, taken from reference TRBV7-2 and TRBJ2-6): GAGVSQSPSNKVTEKGKDVELRCDPISGHTALYWYRQSLGQGLEFLIYFQGNSAPDKSGLPSDRFSAERTGGSVSTLTIQRTQQEDSAVYLCASSHGGANVLTFGAGSRLTVL.

The chain uses TRBV12-3 or TRBV12-4 and TRBJ2-3, with no clear D. V was pared by 2 bases and J by 2 bases, with 5 bases between. The CDR3 consists of 13 residues. The CDR3 DNA is TGTGCCAGCAGTTTATCCTTCACAGATACGCAGTATTTT. Translated: CASSLSFTDTQYF.

The rearrangement links TRBV4-1 to TRBJ2-7, with 10 positions matching TRBD1. In germline, CDR1 is MGHRA, CDR2 YSYEKL. The V segment lost 1 base and the J segment 7 bases; nucleotides outside the gene matches: 4. CDR3 length: 14 amino acids. CDR3 residues: CASSQGQGADEQYF. The CDR3 nucleotides read TGCGCCAGCAGCCAAGGACAGGGGGCGGATGAGCAGTACTTC.

The rearrangement joins TRBV28 to TRBJ1-6, with D perhaps TRBD1 (5 bases). CDR1 and CDR2 (germline): MDHEN, SYDVKM. The V end was cut by 2 bases, the J end by 9 bases, with 11 bases between. The CDR3 has 14 residues. CDR3 nucleotides: TGTGCCAGCAGTTTACTCCAGGGAACTTCACCCCTCCACTTT. Translating it yields CASSLLQGTSPLHF.

V gene TRBV6-1 combines with J gene TRBJ2-5, with 7 bases matching TRBD1. The ends lost 6 bases at V and 4 bases at J; junction bases unmatched: 8. The CDR3 covers 14 residues. From germline, CDR1 is MNHNS and CDR2 SASEGT. The CDR3 DNA follows: TGTGCCAGCAGACTAACAGGGGCGGGAGAGACCCAGTACTTC. Translation gives CASRLTGAGETQYF.

This clonotype was found many times. The chain links TRBV11-3 to TRBJ1-1; D not certain. V dropped 0 bases and J dropped 6 bases, with 8 bases sitting between them. Germline loops: CDR1 SGHNT, CDR2 YENEEA. The CDR3 is 13 amino acids. CDR3 nucleotides: TGTGCCAGCAGCTTAGAGGGGTGGTCTGAAGCTTTCTTT. Amino acid sequence: CASSLEGWSEAFF.

The chain combines TRBV20-1 with TRBJ2-2; tentatively, D is TRBD1 (5 bases). Looked up from germline, CDR1 is DFQATT and CDR2 is SNEGSKA (reference sequence). V was cut by 2 bases and J by 4 bases, with 8 bases left in between. The CDR3 totals 13 residues. CDR3 protein: CSARRGSTGELFF. The CDR3 DNA sequence: TGCAGTGCTAGAAGGGGATCCACCGGGGAGCTGTTTTTT.

Notes on this clonotype: This may be a read error: a much more frequent sequence differs by one nucleotide. This chain joins TRBV13 and TRBJ1-1; TRBD1 might be the D (6 bases). The V gene lost 2 bases and the J gene lost 3 bases, with 7 bases spanning the gap. The CDR3 has 13 residues. Germline CDR1 PRHDT, CDR2 FYEKMQ (reference sequence). The CDR3: CASSLRTDTEAFF. The CDR3 region has the DNA TGTGCCAGCAGCTTACGGACAGACACTGAAGCTTTCTTT.